Listed below are T cell receptor beta chains from one sample, sequenced in a study of blood T cells in healthy people across ages. Using its own MiXCR run on the 5' RACE reads, TCRdb lists one record per CDR3 protein. The sample consists of some 1,800,000 distinct CDR3 sequences, 30% to 40% of them appearing once. Sequenced input: blood. The source of these receptors is a human donor in good health. Each CDR3 is given with its conserved first and last residue. A clone size is listed for some rows: how often the clone was seen (once, few, many), or a class if it is expanded.

j_call,v_call,clone_size,cdr3_aa
TRBJ1-1,TRBV11-1,many,CASSPRTVSRAFF
TRBJ1-2,TRBV7-2,few,CASSSGPRDGYTF
TRBJ1-2,TRBV6-2/TRBV6-3,few,CASSKRGQAYGYTF
TRBJ2-3,TRBV20-1,many,CSARVGSTDTQYF
TRBJ2-3,TRBV15,few,CATSPVSLTDTQYF
TRBJ2-5,TRBV20-1,few,CSVQETQYF
TRBJ2-3,TRBV7-6,.,CASSSRTSAGTDTQYF
TRBJ2-3,TRBV5-1,.,CASNPGAWDRDTQYF
TRBJ2-1,TRBV4-3,.,CASSLSGVRDEQFF
TRBJ2-7,TRBV5-1,.,CASSLDGRYEQYF
TRBJ2-1,TRBV2,few,CASSEKAGGSYNEQFF
TRBJ1-2,TRBV10-3,.,CAISEPGQGAGYGYTF
.,TRBV9,.,CAGSVVSGTEQYF
TRBJ2-1,TRBV20-1,few,CSASVGSSNEQFF
TRBJ1-5,TRBV7-6,.,CASSLGPGFGNQPQHF
TRBJ1-2,TRBV4-2,.,CASSQDSRTAPSYGYTF
TRBJ1-2,TRBV29-1,few,CSVDTGYGYTF
TRBJ1-2,TRBV7-2,many,CASSRRGGQGVGYTF
TRBJ1-5,TRBV5-5,.,CASSPSSLQPQHF
TRBJ1-2,TRBV6-5,.,CASSYSLTEDYGYTF
TRBJ1-2,TRBV7-3,few,CASSPGPGNYGYTF
TRBJ2-7,TRBV12-3/TRBV12-4,once,CASSLRGRRWYEQYF
TRBJ2-1,TRBV11-2,.,CASSLGKRGALYNEQFF
TRBJ2-3,TRBV7-6,.,CASSLGVAGDLNPFTDTQYF
TRBJ1-2,TRBV29-1,.,CSVVRDRINYGYTF
TRBJ2-2,TRBV20-1,.,CSASYGGTGELFF
TRBJ2-2,TRBV5-1,.,CASSLDTGELGGGELFF
.,TRBV6-2/TRBV6-3,once,CASSGPLAGGSYNEQYF
TRBJ2-7,TRBV3-1,.,CASSSHPSAVIEQYF
TRBJ2-1,TRBV2,.,CASSEEDFSYNEQFF
TRBJ2-1,TRBV6-6,.,CASRASGGADEQFF
TRBJ1-1,TRBV6-1,.,CAIRLIGDTEAFF
TRBJ2-1,TRBV10-3,.,CAISDDREAGEQFF
TRBJ2-7,TRBV7-2,.,CASSVGQAIAYEQYF
TRBJ1-2,TRBV6-1,.,CASSEVLSGVGGYTF
TRBJ1-5,TRBV6-5,few,CASRRSSNQPQHF
TRBJ2-4,TRBV20-1,.,CSAPGTGVGEQYF
TRBJ2-1,TRBV6-5,.,CASRFFGTSYNEQFF
TRBJ2-5,TRBV15,many,CATSRDRGGGGETQYF
TRBJ1-2,TRBV7-2,few,CASSYRPYNYGYTF
TRBJ2-7,TRBV5-1,many,CASSLTSASYEQYF
TRBJ2-3,TRBV20-1,.,CSALRQDTDTQYF
TRBJ1-2,TRBV14,.,CASSQKPGQKNYGYTF
TRBJ2-7,TRBV12-3/TRBV12-4,.,CASSRGYGTEEQYF
TRBJ1-2,TRBV20-1,.,CSASRDLLGYTF
TRBJ2-7,TRBV10-3,few,CAISERDLGEQYF
TRBJ1-1,TRBV11-2,.,CASSLDLRGRLTEAFF
TRBJ1-5,TRBV20-1,many,CSATTLDTSDRDNQPQHF
TRBJ2-1,TRBV7-3,few,CASSLVTDSNEQFF
TRBJ2-1,TRBV20-1,.,CSARERGGLGEQFF
.,TRBV7-2,few,CASSLRVFLAGEAYEQYF